This T cell receptor beta chain is from a study of blood T cell repertoires in COVID-19. Study-level background: COVID-19 samples, acute and convalescent, were from the United States, Italy and Spain. PBMCs, B-cell-depleted T cells, or T cells were the source of the cDNA or gDNA that made up the material.

Original handling: It was from reference gene primer amplification that nucleated cell counts were estimated. Sequenced by immunoSEQ multiplex PCR; TCRdb stores in-frame clones only, minus some. The V and J calls and clone size are taken from that table; D and trimming were inferred from the DNA. The data hold under 350,000 clones, with 65% to 90% observed a single time. Germline V CDR1 and CDR2: SGHKS, YYEKEE (reference sequence). The junction had 10 bases not matched to a gene; V was cut back by 5 bases and J by 4 bases. This CDR3 region has 17 residues. The TCR sequence derives from a human donor in a cohort sampled during active COVID-19. The genes are TRBV5-5 and TRBJ2-2; 11 bases align to TRBD2. Sequencing was carried out using peripheral blood. CDR3 amino acids: CASRATLAGGVTGELFF. For the CDR3, the DNA is TGTGCCAGCAGAGCGACTTTAGCGGGAGGGGTCACCGGGGAGCTGTTTTTT.